The present entry profiles one T cell receptor beta chain with its context. The antigen is not known. These data are taken from a study of graft-versus-host responses after intestinal transplantation. Study at large: After anti-thymocyte globulin induction, recipients took tacrolimus and steroids for 3 to 4 years.

This CDR3 spans 11 amino acids. V lost 4 bases and J 3 bases, leaving 5 bases between the germline ends. Germline values: CDR1 SGHKS, CDR2 YYEKEE (reference sequence). Findings and limits, study-wide: The marrow of recipients harbored GvH clones, and ileum or blood showed some of them first.

Time point reported: postoperative day 105 after intestinal transplantation (dayNNNN = postoperative day). Intraepithelial and lamina propria lymphocytes were isolated from graft specimens. Profiled with immunoSEQ multiplex PCR; TCRdb holds only in-frame clones, not every one. Of about 4,100 clones in the sample, 75% to 90% were seen once. The TCR was taken from a human patient who received an intestinal transplant, so some T cells may come from the graft donor. The chain combines TRBV5-5 with TRBJ2-7; D is unclear. This specimen was ileum tissue, taken 105 days after intestinal transplantation. DNA for the CDR3: TGTGCCAGCAGCCTGAACTACGAGCAGTACTTC. Translated, it gives CASSLNYEQYF.